The 15 T cell receptor beta chains given below trace back to one sample, sequenced in a study of blood T cell repertoires in COVID-19. Sequencing was performed with immunoSEQ multiplex PCR; in TCRdb, only in-frame clones are kept and a portion is missing. The sample has about 240,000 clones; roughly 80% are singletons. Sequenced: peripheral blood. The receptor set was obtained from a woman of 80 years or more with acute or convalescent COVID-19.

The chain is built from TRBV3-1 (or the pseudogene TRBV3-2) and TRBJ2-5; 9 positions agree with TRBD2. Germline V gene sequence: CDR1 LGHDT, CDR2 YNNKEL (reference sequence). J lost 9 bases, V lost 1 base, and 9 bases had no gene match. The CDR3 has 15 amino acids. For the CDR3, the DNA is TGTGCCAGCAGCCAAGTTGGTAGCGGGGGAGCGGCCCAGTACTTC. This gives the protein CASSQVGSGGAAQYF.

This clone was seen only once. This rearrangement joins TRBV9 to TRBJ2-5; perhaps TRBD1 as D (6 bases). This CDR3 is built from 12 residues. Germline V CDR1 and CDR2: SGDLS, YYNGEE. Trimming shortened V by 6 bases and J by 0 bases, and 6 bases separated the two germline ends. This CDR3 is CASKGDQETQYF. CDR3 bases: TGTGCCAGCAAGGGGGACCAAGAGACCCAGTACTTC.

V is TRBV6-5 and J is TRBJ1-2; no reliable D call. Trimming stripped 0 bases from V and 4 bases from J, with 9 bases between. Germline V gives CDR1 MNHEY, CDR2 SVGAGI. This CDR3 spans 14 amino acids. The CDR3 here is CASSYSSAGYGYTF. CDR3 DNA sequence: TGTGCCAGCAGTTACTCATCGGCAGGCTATGGCTACACCTTC.

This chain uses TRBV18 with TRBJ1-4, with unresolved D. V was clipped by 5 bases and J by 5 bases, with 6 bases between them. CDR1 is KGHSH and CDR2 is LQKENI in the germline V gene. CDR3 length: 12 amino acids. CDR3 DNA sequence: TGTGCCAGCTCAGGGCCCAATGAAAAACTGTTTTTT. It specifies CASSGPNEKLFF. Full variable domain (remainder filled in from reference TRBV18 and TRBJ1-4): NAGVMQNPRHLVRRRGQEARLRCSPMKGHSHVYWYRQLPEEGLKFMVYLQKENIIDESGMPKERFSAEFPKEGPSILRIQQVVRGDSAAYFCASSGPNEKLFFGSGTQLSVL.

The rearrangement uses TRBV18 and TRBJ2-1; TRBD2 agrees at 7 bases. The V gene end was trimmed by 4 bases and the J gene end by 0 bases; junction bases not matched to a gene: 6. CDR3 length: 16 residues. The germline CDR1 and CDR2 sequences are KGHSH and LQKENI. The CDR3 sequence is CASSQPSGDSYNEQFF. For the CDR3, the DNA is TGTGCCAGCTCACAACCCAGCGGGGACTCCTACAATGAGCAGTTCTTC. Based on the CDR3 plus reference TRBV18 and TRBJ2-1, the full variable domain is NAGVMQNPRHLVRRRGQEARLRCSPMKGHSHVYWYRQLPEEGLKFMVYLQKENIIDESGMPKERFSAEFPKEGPSILRIQQVVRGDSAAYFCASSQPSGDSYNEQFFGPGTRLTVL.

The CDR3 sequence is CASSLELAGGPTDTQYF. The CDR3 DNA is TGTGCCAGCAGCTTAGAACTAGCGGGGGGGCCGACAGATACGCAGTATTTT. This rearrangement joins TRBV7-2 to TRBJ2-3, with 13 nucleotides matching TRBD2. The germline gives CDR1 SGHTA, CDR2 FQGNSA. This CDR3 is 17 amino acids long. Trimming removed 1 base from V and 3 bases from J; junction bases left unmatched: 4.

The chain joins TRBV5-1 to TRBJ1-2, with 9 positions matching TRBD1. Germline CDR1 is SGHRS and CDR2 is YFSETQ. The ends lost 3 bases at V and 2 bases at J; junction bases unmatched: 5. CDR3 length: 15 residues. The CDR3: CASSWGTGQNYGYTF. CDR3 nucleotides: TGCGCCAGCAGCTGGGGGACAGGGCAGAACTATGGCTACACCTTC.

A remark on this clone: Other DNA sequences in the sample encode the same CDR3. The CDR3 bases are TGTGCCACCAGTGATCCCGGGACAGGGAATGAAAAACTGTTTTTT. Its protein is CATSDPGTGNEKLFF. The chain recombines TRBV24-1 with TRBJ1-4; TRBD1 agrees at 9 bases. Unmatched junction bases numbered 3, after V lost 3 bases and J lost 5 bases. This CDR3 spans 15 amino acids. Germline-derived CDR1 and CDR2 are KGHDR and SFDVKD.

The chain links TRBV25-1 to TRBJ2-7; TRBD1 matches 10 bases. V trimming: 4 bases; J trimming: 5 bases; junction bases outside the gene matches: 5. CDR1 and CDR2 (germline): MGHDK, SYGVNS. The CDR3 contains 14 residues. In nucleotides, the CDR3 is TGTGCCAGCAGTGGTGGACAGGGGGTCGACGAGCAGTACTTC. Its translation: CASSGGQGVDEQYF.

Here the CDR3 reads CASSQDRGRDNNSPLHF. In DNA form, the CDR3 reads TGTGCCAGCAGCCAAGACAGGGGGCGCGATAATAATTCACCCCTCCACTTT. The V call is TRBV3-1 (or the pseudogene TRBV3-2), the J call TRBJ1-6; 8 nucleotides line up with TRBD1. The CDR3 sequence is 17 residues long. V shed 0 bases and J 5 bases; nucleotides not matched to a gene: 6. Germline loops: CDR1 LGHDT, CDR2 YNNKEL (reference sequence).

This chain links TRBV15 with TRBJ1-1; D is unclear. CDR3 length: 14 residues. Trimming took 0 bases from V and 5 from J, leaving 10 bases between them. Germline V CDR1 and CDR2: LNHNV, YYDKDF (reference sequence). As DNA, the CDR3 is TGTGCCACCAGCAGAGATCGGAGGGATACTGAAGCTTTCTTT. As protein: CATSRDRRDTEAFF.

The chain recombines TRBV18 with TRBJ1-1; D possibly corresponds to TRBD1 (5 bases). Trimming took 6 bases from V and 5 from J, leaving 13 bases between them. From germline, CDR1 is KGHSH and CDR2 LQKENI. This CDR3 is built from 13 residues. The CDR3 loop reads CASSGLGETEAFF. In DNA form, the CDR3 reads TGTGCCAGCTCGGGACTTGGGGAGACTGAAGCTTTCTTT.

This chain links TRBV28 with TRBJ1-4; D not resolved. In germline, CDR1 is MDHEN, CDR2 SYDVKM. The CDR3 has 11 residues. The germline V and J ends were trimmed by 10 bases and 5 bases, with 8 bases remaining between them. For the CDR3, the DNA is TGTGCCACGTCGGTCAATGAAAAACTGTTTTTT. Translated: CATSVNEKLFF.

This chain joins TRBV9 and TRBJ2-5; TRBD2 matches 12 bases. The CDR3 is 18 amino acids. The germline V gene encodes CDR1 SGDLS and CDR2 YYNGEE. J gave up 0 bases and V 0 bases, and 6 bases lay outside the gene matches. CDR3 sequence reads: CASSVGLAGEIYQETQYF. For the CDR3, the DNA is TGTGCCAGCAGCGTAGGACTAGCGGGGGAAATTTACCAAGAGACCCAGTACTTC.

This chain links TRBV11-2 with TRBJ1-1; D possibly corresponds to TRBD1 (5 bases). V lost 5 bases and J lost 1, with 17 bases in between. CDR3 size: 16 residues. Germline V gene data show CDR1 as SGHAT and CDR2 as FQNNGV. The CDR3 is CASSPPAGGRNTEAFF. The CDR3 region has the DNA TGTGCCAGCAGCCCCCCCGCGGGGGGGAGGAACACTGAAGCTTTCTTT. Full variable domain (rest looked up from reference TRBV11-2 and TRBJ1-1): EAGVAQSPRYKIIEKRQSVAFWCNPISGHATLYWYQQILGQGPKLLIQFQNNGVVDDSQLPKDRFSAERLKGVDSTLKIQPAKLEDSAVYLCASSPPAGGRNTEAFFGQGTRLTVV.